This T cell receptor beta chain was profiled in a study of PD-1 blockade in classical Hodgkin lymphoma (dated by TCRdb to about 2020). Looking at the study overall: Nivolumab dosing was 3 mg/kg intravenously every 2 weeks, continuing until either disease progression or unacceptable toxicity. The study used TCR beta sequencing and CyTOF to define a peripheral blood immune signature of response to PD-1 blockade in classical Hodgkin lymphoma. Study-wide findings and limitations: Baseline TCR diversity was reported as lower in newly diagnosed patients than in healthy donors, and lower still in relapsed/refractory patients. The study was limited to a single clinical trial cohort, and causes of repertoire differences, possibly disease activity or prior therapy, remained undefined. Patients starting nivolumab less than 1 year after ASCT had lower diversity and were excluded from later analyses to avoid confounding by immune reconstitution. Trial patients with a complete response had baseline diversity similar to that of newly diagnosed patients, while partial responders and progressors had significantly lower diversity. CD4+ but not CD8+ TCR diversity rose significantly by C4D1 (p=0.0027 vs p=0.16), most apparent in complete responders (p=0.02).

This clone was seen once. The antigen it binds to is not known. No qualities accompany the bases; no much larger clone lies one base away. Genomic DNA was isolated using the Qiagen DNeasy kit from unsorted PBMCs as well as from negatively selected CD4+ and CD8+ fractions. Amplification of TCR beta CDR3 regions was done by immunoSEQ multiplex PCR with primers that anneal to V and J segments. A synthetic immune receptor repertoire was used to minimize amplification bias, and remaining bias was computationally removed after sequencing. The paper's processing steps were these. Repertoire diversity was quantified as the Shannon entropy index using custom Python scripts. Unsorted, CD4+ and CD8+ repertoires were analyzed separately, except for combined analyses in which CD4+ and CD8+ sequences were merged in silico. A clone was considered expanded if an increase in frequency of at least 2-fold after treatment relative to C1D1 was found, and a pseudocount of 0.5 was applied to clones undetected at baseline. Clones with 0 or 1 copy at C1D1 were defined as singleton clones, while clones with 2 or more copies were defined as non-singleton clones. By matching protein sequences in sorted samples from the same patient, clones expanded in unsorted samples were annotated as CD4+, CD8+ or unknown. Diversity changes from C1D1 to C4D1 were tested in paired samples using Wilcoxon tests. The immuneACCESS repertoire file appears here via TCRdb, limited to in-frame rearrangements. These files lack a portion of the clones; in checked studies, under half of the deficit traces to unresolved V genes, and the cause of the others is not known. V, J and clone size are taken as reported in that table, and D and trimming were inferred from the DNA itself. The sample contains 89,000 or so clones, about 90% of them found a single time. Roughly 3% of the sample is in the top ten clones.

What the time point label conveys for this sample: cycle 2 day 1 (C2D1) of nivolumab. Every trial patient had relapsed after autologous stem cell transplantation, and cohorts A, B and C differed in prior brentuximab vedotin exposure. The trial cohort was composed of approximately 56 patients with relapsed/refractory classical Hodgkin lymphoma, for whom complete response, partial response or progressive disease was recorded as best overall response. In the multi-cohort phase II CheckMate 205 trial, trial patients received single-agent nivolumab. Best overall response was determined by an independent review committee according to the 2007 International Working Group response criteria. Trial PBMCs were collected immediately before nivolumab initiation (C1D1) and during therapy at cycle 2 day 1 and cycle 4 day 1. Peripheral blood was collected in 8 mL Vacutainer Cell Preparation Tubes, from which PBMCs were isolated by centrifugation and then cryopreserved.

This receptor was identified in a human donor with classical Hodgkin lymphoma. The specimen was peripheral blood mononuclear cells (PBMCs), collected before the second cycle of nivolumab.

DNA sequence: TGTGCCAGCAGCGCCGCCCCTACCGGGTCGGAATCGTACGAGCAGTACTTC. Its product reads: CASSAAPTGSESYEQYF. The sequence is built from TRBV5-5 and TRBJ2-7, with the D gene uncertain. Trimming at the junction amounts to 4 bases on V and 4 bases on J, and the germline ends lie 24 bases apart. Based on the germline V gene (reference sequence), the CDR1 and CDR2 sequences are SGHKS and YYEKEE. Measured from the cysteine to the phenylalanine, the CDR3 is 17 residues long. Kept here is only the CDR3 DNA, which spans 51 bases and is read in frame from base 1.